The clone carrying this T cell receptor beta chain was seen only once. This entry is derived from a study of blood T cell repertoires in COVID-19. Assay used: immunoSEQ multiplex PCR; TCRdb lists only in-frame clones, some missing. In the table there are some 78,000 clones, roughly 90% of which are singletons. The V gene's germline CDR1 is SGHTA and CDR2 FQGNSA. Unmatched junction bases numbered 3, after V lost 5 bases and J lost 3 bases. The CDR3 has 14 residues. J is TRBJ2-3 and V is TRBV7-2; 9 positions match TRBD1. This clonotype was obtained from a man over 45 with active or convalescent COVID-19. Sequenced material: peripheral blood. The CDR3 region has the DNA TGTGCCAGCAGCCAGGACAGGGGAACAGATACGCAGTATTTT. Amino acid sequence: CASSQDRGTDTQYF.